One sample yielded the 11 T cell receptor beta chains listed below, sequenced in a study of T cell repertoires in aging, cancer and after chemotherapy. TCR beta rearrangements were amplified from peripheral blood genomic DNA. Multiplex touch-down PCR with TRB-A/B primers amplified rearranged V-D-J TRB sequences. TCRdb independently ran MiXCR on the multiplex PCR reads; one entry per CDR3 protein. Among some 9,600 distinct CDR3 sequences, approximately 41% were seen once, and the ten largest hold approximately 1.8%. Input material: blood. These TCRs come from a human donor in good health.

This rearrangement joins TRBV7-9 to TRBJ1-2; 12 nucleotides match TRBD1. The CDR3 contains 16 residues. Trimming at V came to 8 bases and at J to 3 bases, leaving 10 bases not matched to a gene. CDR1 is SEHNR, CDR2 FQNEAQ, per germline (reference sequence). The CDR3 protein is CASQFRDRGRHYGYTF. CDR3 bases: TGTGCCAGCCAATTCCGGGACAGGGGGCGTCACTATGGCTACACCTTC.

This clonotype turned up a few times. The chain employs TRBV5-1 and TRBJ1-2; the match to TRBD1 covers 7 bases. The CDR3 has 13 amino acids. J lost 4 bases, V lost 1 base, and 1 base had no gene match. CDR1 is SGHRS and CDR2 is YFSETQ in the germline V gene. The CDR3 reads CASSLTGAYGYTF. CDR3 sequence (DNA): TGCGCCAGCAGCTTGACAGGGGCCTATGGCTACACCTTC.

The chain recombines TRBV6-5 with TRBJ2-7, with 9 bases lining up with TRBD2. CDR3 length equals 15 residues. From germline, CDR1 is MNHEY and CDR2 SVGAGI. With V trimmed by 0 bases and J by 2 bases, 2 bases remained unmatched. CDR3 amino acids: CASSYSAGGTYEQYF. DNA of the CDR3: TGTGCCAGCAGTTACTCAGCGGGGGGAACCTACGAGCAGTACTTC.

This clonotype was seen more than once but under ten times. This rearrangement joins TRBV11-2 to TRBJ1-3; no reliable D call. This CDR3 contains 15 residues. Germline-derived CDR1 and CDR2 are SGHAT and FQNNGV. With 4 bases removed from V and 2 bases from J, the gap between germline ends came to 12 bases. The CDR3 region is CASSSLRVAGNTIYF. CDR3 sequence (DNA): TGTGCCAGCAGCTCACTACGGGTTGCTGGAAACACCATATATTTT.

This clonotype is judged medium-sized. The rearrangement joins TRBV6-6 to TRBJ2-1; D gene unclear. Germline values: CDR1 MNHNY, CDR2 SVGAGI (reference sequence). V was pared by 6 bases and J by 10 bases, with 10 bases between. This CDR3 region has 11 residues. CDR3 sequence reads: CASSRGREQFF. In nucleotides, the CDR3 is TGTGCCAGCAGCCGAGGACGGGAGCAGTTCTTC.

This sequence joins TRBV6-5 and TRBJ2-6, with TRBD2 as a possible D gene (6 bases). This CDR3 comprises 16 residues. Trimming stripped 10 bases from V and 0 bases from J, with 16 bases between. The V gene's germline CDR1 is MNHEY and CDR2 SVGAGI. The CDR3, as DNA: TGTGCCATCCCCTCCGGGGGACCCTCTGGGGCCAACGTCCTGACTTTC. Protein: CAIPSGGPSGANVLTF.

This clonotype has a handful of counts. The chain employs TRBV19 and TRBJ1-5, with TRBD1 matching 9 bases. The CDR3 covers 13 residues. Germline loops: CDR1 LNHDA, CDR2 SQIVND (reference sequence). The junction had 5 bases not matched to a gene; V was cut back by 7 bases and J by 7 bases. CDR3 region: CASKDRGGQPQHF. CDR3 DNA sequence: TGTGCCAGTAAGGACAGGGGAGGGCAGCCCCAGCATTTT.

The CDR3, as DNA: TGCGCCAGCAGCCACAACACTGAAGCTTTCTTT. Protein sequence: CASSHNTEAFF. The rearrangement joins TRBV4-1 to TRBJ1-1; D gene unclear. Germline values: CDR1 MGHRA, CDR2 YSYEKL. Trimming took off 3 bases at V and 2 bases at J, with 1 base between the two ends. This CDR3 is 11 amino acids long.

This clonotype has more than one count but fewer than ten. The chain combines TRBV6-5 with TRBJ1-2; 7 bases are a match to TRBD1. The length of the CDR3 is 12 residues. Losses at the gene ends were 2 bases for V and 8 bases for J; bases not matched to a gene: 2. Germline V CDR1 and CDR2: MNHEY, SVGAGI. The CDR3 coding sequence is TGTGCCAGCAGTTACCTAGGGGGCGGCTACACCTTC. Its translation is CASSYLGGGYTF.

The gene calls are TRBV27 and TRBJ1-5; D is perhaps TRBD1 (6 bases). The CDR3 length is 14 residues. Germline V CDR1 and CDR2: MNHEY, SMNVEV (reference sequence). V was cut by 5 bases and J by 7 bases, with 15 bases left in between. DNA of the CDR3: TGTGCCAGCAGTCTCGGACAGTTCGGACAGCCCCAGCATTTT. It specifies CASSLGQFGQPQHF.

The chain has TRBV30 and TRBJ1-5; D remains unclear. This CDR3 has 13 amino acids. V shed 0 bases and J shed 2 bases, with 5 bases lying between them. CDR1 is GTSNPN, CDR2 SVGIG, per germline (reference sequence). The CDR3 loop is CAWSVSGNQPQHF. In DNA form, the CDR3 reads TGTGCCTGGAGTGTATCAGGCAATCAGCCCCAGCATTTT.